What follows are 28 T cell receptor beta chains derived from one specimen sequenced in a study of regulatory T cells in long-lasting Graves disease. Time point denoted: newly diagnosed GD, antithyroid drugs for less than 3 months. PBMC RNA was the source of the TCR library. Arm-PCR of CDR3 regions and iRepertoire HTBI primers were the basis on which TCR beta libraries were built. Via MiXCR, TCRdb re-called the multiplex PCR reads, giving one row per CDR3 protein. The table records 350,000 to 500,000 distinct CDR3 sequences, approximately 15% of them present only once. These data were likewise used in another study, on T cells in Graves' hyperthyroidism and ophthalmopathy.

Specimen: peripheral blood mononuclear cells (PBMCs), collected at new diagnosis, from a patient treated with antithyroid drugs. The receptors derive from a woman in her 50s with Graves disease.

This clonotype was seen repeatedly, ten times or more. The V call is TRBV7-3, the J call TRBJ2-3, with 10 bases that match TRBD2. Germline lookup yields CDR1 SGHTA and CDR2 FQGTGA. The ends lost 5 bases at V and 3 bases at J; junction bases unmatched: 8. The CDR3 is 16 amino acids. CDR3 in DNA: TGTGCCAGCAGCGCCGGGACTAGCGAACTAACAGATACGCAGTATTTT. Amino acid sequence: CASSAGTSELTDTQYF.

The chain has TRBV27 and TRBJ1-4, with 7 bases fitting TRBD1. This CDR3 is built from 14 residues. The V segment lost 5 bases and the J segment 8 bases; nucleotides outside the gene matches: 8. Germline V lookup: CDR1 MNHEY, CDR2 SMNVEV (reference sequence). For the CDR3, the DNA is TGTGCCAGCAGTAGCCGGGACAGTAACGAAAAACTGTTTTTT. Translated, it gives CASSSRDSNEKLFF.

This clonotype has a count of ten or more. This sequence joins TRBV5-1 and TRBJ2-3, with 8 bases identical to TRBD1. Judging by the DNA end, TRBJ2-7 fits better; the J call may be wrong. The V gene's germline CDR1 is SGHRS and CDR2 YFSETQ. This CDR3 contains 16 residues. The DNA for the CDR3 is TGCGCCAGCAGCCCCCAAAGGGCAGGGGGCCCCTACGAGCAGTACTTC. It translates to CASSPQRAGGPYEQYF.

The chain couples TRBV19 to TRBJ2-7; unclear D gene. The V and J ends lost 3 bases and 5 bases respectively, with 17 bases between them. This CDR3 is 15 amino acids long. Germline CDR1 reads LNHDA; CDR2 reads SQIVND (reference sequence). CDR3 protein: CASSMEKILPDEQYF. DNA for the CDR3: TGTGCCAGTAGTATGGAAAAAATCCTACCTGACGAGCAGTACTTC. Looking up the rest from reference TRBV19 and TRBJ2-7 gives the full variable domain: DGGITQSPKYLFRKEGQNVTLSCEQNLNHDAMYWYRQDPGQGLRLIYYSQIVNDFQKGDIAEGYSVSREKKESFPLTVTSAQKNPTAFYLCASSMEKILPDEQYFGPGTRLTVT.

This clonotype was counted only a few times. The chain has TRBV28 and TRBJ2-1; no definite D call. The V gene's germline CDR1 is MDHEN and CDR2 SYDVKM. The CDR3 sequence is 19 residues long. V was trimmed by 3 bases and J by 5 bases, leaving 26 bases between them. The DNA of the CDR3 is TGTGCCAGCAGTTTTGGTTTGGGTCGTGAACTAAGACAACACAATGAGCAGTTCTTC. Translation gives CASSFGLGRELRQHNEQFF.

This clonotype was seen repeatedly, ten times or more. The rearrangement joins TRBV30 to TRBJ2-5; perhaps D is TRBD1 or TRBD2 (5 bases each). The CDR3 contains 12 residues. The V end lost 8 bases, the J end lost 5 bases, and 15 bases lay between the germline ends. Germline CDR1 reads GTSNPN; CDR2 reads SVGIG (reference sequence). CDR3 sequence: CAGDLWRETQYF. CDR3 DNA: TGTGCCGGGGACCTCTGGAGGGAGACCCAGTACTTC. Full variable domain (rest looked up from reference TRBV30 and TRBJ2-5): SQTIHQWPATLVQPVGSPLSLECTVEGTSNPNLYWYRQAAGRGLQLLFYSVGIGQISSEVPQNLSASRPQDRQFILSSKKLLLSDSGFYLCAGDLWRETQYFGPGTRLLVL.

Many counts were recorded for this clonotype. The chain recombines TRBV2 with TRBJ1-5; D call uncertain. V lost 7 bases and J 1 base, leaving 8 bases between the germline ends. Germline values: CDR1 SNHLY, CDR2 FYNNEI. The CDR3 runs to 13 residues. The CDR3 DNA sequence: TGTGCCAGCACTCGAGACAGCAATCAGCCCCAGCATTTT. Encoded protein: CASTRDSNQPQHF.

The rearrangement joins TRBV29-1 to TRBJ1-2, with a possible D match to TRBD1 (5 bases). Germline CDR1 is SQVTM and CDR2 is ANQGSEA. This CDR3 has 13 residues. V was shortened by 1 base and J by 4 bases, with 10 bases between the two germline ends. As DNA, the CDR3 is TGCAGCGTTGAAGGCCAGGGTGGCTATGGCTACACCTTC. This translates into CSVEGQGGYGYTF.

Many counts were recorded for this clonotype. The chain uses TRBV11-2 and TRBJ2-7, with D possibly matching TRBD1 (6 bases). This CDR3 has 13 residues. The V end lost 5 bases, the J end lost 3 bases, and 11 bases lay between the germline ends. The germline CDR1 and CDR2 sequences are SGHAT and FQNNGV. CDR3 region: CASSLGQFYEQYF. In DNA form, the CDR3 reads TGTGCCAGCAGCCTTGGACAGTTCTACGAGCAGTACTTC.

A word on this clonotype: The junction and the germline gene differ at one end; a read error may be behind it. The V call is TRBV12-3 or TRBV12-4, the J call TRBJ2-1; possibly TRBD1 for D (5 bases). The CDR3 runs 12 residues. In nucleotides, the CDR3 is TGTGCCAGCAGCGGAAACAGGAATGGGCAGTTCTTC. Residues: CASSGNRNGQFF.

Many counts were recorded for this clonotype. The CDR3 spells CASSYSDSNTEAFF. The CDR3 nucleotides are TGTGCCAGCAGTTACTCCGACAGTAACACTGAAGCTTTCTTT. The rearrangement joins TRBV6-2 or TRBV6-3 to TRBJ1-1; D may be TRBD1 (5 bases). CDR3 length equals 14 residues. V was clipped by 0 bases and J by 2 bases, with 7 bases between them. Per germline, CDR1 MNHEY and CDR2 SVGEGT.

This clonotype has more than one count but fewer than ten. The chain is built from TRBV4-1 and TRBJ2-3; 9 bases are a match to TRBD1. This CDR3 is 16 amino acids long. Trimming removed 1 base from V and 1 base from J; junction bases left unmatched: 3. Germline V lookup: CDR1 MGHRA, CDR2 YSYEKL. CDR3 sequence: CASSQGRTGGTDTQYF. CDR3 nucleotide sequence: TGCGCCAGCAGCCAAGGCCGGACAGGGGGCACAGATACGCAGTATTTT.

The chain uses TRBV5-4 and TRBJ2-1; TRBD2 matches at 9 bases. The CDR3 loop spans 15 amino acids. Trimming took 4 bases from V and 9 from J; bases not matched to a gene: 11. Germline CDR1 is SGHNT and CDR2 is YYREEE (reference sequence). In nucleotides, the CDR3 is TGTGCCAGCAGCCGTACGTTGCGGGAGGGGGGTGAGCAGTTCTTC. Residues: CASSRTLREGGEQFF.

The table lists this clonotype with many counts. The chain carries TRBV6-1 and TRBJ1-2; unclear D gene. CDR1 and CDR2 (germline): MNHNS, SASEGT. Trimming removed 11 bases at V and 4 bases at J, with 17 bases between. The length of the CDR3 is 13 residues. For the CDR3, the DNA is TGTGCCTCCCTAAGAGCGGGGATCTATGGCTACACCTTC. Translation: CASLRAGIYGYTF.

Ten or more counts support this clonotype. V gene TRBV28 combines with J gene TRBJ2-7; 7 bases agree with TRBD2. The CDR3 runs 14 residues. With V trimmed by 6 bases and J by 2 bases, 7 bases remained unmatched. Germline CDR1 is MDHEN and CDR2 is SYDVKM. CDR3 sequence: CASRSGLTTYEQYF. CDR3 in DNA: TGTGCCAGCAGATCGGGACTAACCACCTACGAGCAGTACTTC. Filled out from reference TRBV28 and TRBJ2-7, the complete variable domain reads DVKVTQSSRYLVKRTGEKVFLECVQDMDHENMFWYRQDPGLGLRLIYFSYDVKMKEKGDIPEGYSVSREKKERFSLILESASTNQTSMYLCASRSGLTTYEQYFGPGTRLTVT.

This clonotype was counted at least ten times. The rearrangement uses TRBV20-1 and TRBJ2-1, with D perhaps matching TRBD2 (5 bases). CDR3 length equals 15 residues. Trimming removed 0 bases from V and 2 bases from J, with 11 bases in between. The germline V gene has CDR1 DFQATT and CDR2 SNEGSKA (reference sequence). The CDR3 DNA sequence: TGCAGTGCTAGAGATCAACTAGTTACCTACAATGAGCAGTTCTTC. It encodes CSARDQLVTYNEQFF.

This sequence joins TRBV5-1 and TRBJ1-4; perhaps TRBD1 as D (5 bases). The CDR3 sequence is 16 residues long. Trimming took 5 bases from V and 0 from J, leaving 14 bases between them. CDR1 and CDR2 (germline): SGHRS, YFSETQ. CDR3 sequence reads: CASSSDTFATNEKLFF. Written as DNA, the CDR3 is TGCGCCAGCAGTTCGGACACCTTTGCAACTAATGAAAAACTGTTTTTT.

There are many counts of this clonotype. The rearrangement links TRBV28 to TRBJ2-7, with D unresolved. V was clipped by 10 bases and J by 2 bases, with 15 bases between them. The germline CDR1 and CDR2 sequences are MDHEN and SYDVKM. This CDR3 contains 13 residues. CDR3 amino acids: CATERSSPYEQYF. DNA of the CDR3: TGTGCCACCGAAAGGTCCTCGCCCTACGAGCAGTACTTC.

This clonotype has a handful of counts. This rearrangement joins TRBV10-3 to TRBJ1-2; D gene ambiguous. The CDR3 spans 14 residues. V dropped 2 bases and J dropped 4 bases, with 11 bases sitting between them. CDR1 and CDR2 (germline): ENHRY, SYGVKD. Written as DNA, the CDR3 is TGTGCCATCAGTGAGAGAACACTCCTCTATGGCTACACCTTC. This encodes CAISERTLLYGYTF.

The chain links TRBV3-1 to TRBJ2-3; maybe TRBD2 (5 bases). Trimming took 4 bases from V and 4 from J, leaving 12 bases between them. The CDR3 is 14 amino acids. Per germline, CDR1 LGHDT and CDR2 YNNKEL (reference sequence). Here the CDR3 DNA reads TGTGCCAGCAGCCGCGGACTGGCTGCAGATACGCAGTATTTT. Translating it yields CASSRGLAADTQYF.

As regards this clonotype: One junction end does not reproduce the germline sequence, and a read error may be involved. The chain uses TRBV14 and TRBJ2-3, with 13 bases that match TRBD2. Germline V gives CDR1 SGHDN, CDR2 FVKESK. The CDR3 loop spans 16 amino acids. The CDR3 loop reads CASGQGLAGDPDTQYF. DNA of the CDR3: TGTGCCAGCGGCCAAGGACTAGCGGGAGACCCAGATACGCAGTATTTT.

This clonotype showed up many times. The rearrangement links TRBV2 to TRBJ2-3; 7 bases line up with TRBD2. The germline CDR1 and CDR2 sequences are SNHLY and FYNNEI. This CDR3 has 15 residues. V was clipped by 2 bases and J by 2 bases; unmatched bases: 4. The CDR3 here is CASSESLAVTDTQYF. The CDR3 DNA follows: TGTGCCAGCAGTGAAAGTCTAGCGGTCACAGATACGCAGTATTTT. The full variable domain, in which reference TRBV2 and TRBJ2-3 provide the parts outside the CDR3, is EPEVTQTPSHQVTQMGQEVILRCVPISNHLYFYWYRQILGQKVEFLVSFYNNEISEKSEIFDDQFSVERPDGSNFTLKIRSTKLEDSAMYFCASSESLAVTDTQYFGPGTRLTVL.

CDR3 DNA: TGTGCTAGTGGTTTGAGCCCCGGGACAGGGGCCTACGAGCAGTACTTC. Protein: CASGLSPGTGAYEQYF. The V gene is TRBV12-5, the J gene TRBJ2-7; 10 positions match TRBD1. Germline values: CDR1 LGHNT, CDR2 FRNRAP. Trimming took 2 bases from V and 2 from J; bases not matched to a gene: 6. This CDR3 is 16 amino acids long.

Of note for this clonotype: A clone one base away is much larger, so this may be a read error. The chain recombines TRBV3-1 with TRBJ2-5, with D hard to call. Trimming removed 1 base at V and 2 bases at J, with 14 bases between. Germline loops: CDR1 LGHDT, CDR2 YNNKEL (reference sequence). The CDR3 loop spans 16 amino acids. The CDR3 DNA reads TGTGCCAGCAGCCAAGCTAAGGCAGGATTACAAGAGACCCAGTACTTC. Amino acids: CASSQAKAGLQETQYF.

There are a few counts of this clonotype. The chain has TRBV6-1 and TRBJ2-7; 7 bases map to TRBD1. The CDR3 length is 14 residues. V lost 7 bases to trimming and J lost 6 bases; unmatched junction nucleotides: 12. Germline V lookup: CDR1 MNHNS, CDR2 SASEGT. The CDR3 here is CASTRDRDVGEQYF. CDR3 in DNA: TGTGCCAGCACCCGAGACAGGGACGTAGGCGAGCAGTACTTC.

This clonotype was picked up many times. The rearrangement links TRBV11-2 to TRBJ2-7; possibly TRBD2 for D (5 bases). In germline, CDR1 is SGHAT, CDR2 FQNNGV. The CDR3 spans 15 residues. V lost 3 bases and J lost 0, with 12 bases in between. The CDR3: CASSFEAESSYEQYF. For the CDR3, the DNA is TGTGCCAGCAGCTTCGAAGCGGAAAGCTCCTACGAGCAGTACTTC. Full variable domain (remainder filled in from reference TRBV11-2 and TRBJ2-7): EAGVAQSPRYKIIEKRQSVAFWCNPISGHATLYWYQQILGQGPKLLIQFQNNGVVDDSQLPKDRFSAERLKGVDSTLKIQPAKLEDSAVYLCASSFEAESSYEQYFGPGTRLTVT.

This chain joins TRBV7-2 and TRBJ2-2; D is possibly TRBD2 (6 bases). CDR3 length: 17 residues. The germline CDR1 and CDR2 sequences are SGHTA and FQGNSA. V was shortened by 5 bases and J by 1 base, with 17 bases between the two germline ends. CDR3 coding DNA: TGTGCCAGCAGCCGTCTCGGTGGGGGGATGAACACCGGGGAGCTGTTTTTT. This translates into CASSRLGGGMNTGELFF.

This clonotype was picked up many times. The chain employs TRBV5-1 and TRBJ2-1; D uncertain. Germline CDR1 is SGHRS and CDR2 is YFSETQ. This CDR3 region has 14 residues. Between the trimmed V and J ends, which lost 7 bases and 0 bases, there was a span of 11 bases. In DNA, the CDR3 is TGCGCCAGCCAAGCAGACCTCTCCTACAATGAGCAGTTCTTC. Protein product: CASQADLSYNEQFF.